These 29 T cell receptor beta chains were sequenced from one sample in a study of T cell changes during pregnancy in multiple sclerosis. TCRdb's copy holds only in-frame clones and misses some; the assay was immunoSEQ multiplex PCR. The sample records some 40,000 clones, around 94% being singletons. This specimen consisted of peripheral blood, obtained in the third trimester of pregnancy. Receptor source: a female donor with multiple sclerosis, enrolled in a pregnancy study.

The chain has TRBV27 and TRBJ1-2, with 7 positions matching TRBD1. The CDR3 is 13 residues long. Germline V gives CDR1 MNHEY, CDR2 SMNVEV (reference sequence). Trimming took 3 bases from V and 7 from J; bases not matched to a gene: 5. The CDR3 spells CASSFKDRAGYTF. For the CDR3, the DNA is TGTGCCAGCAGTTTTAAAGACAGGGCTGGCTACACCTTC.

This CDR3 reads CASSLGNGGSTDTQYF. CDR3 nucleotides: TGTGCCAGCAGCTTAGGTAACGGGGGGAGCACAGATACGCAGTATTTT. The V and J genes are TRBV7-9 and TRBJ2-3, with TRBD2 matching 7 bases. Trimming took 1 base from V and 0 from J; bases not matched to a gene: 4. The CDR3 loop spans 16 amino acids. In germline, CDR1 is SEHNR, CDR2 FQNEAQ (reference sequence). Full variable domain (missing parts from reference TRBV7-9 and TRBJ2-3): DTGVSQNPRHKITKRGQNVTFRCDPISEHNRLYWYRQTLGQGPEFLTYFQNEAQLEKSRLLSDRFSAERPKGSFSTLEIQRTEQGDSAMYLCASSLGNGGSTDTQYFGPGTRLTVL.

The chain carries TRBV9 and TRBJ2-1; maybe TRBD1 (6 bases). The CDR3 length is 15 residues. V was trimmed by 5 bases and J by 3 bases, leaving 15 bases between them. CDR1 and CDR2 (germline): SGDLS, YYNGEE. Here the CDR3 reads CASSVLGASYNEQFF. The CDR3 DNA follows: TGTGCCAGCAGTGTCCTGGGGGCAAGCTACAATGAGCAGTTCTTC. The complete variable domain, with remaining parts taken from reference TRBV9 and TRBJ2-1, reads DSGVTQTPKHLITATGQRVTLRCSPRSGDLSVYWYQQSLDQGLQFLIQYYNGEERAKGNILERFSAQQFPDLHSELNLSSLELGDSALYFCASSVLGASYNEQFFGPGTRLTVL.

The gene calls are TRBV30 and TRBJ2-5, with a tentative D call TRBD1 (5 bases). The CDR3 runs 14 residues. Trimming took 0 bases from V and 0 from J, leaving 8 bases between them. Per the germline V gene, CDR1 is GTSNPN and CDR2 is SVGIG (reference sequence). DNA for the CDR3: TGTGCCTGGAGTGTAGGGGCCAACCAAGAGACCCAGTACTTC. It specifies CAWSVGANQETQYF.

The chain links TRBV9 to TRBJ2-3; a weak D match, TRBD2 (6 bases). This CDR3 spans 15 amino acids. Per the germline V gene, CDR1 is SGDLS and CDR2 is YYNGEE. V was clipped by 1 base and J by 3 bases, with 12 bases between them. The CDR3 sequence: CASSVYGRGTDTQYF. In DNA, the CDR3 is TGTGCCAGCAGCGTATACGGGAGAGGGACAGATACGCAGTATTTT.

The DNA for the CDR3 is TGTGCCAGCAGCGTAGTTGGGGGCCCGGTTGGTGAGCAGTTCTTC. Translated, it gives CASSVVGGPVGEQFF. The V gene is TRBV9, the J gene TRBJ2-1, with D perhaps matching TRBD1 (6 bases). This CDR3 has 15 amino acids. From germline, CDR1 is SGDLS and CDR2 YYNGEE. V was cut by 0 bases and J by 9 bases, with 16 bases left in between.

The chain employs TRBV29-1 and TRBJ2-2, with TRBD1 matching over 7 bases. CDR3 size: 16 residues. CDR1 and CDR2 (germline): SQVTM, ANQGSEA. The J segment lost 1 base and the V segment lost 3 bases, leaving 8 bases of the junction unmatched. CDR3 loop: CSVEVVRGRNTGELFF. The CDR3, as DNA: TGCAGCGTTGAGGTGGTGAGGGGGCGGAACACCGGGGAGCTGTTTTTT.

The chain employs TRBV7-6 and TRBJ2-5; D is uncertain. V was pared by 5 bases and J by 2 bases, with 9 bases between. CDR1 is SGHVS, CDR2 FNYEAQ, per germline. This CDR3 is 13 amino acids long. This CDR3 reads CASSPNPQETQYF. Written as DNA, the CDR3 is TGTGCCAGCAGCCCCAATCCACAAGAGACCCAGTACTTC.

V is TRBV12-5 and J is TRBJ1-1; perhaps TRBD1 as D (6 bases). The CDR3 consists of 14 residues. CDR1 LGHNT and CDR2 FRNRAP come from the germline V gene. Between the trimmed V and J ends, which lost 1 base and 5 bases, there was a span of 11 bases. The CDR3 DNA is TGTGCTAGTGGTTTGGCCACAGGGCGTACTGAAGCTTTCTTT. It translates to CASGLATGRTEAFF.

The chain carries TRBV18 and TRBJ1-2; 9 nucleotides agree with TRBD1. Trimming removed 3 bases from V and 8 bases from J; junction bases left unmatched: 7. In germline, CDR1 is KGHSH, CDR2 LQKENI. The CDR3 runs to 14 residues. The CDR3 coding sequence is TGTGCCAGCTCACCGTCGCGGGACAGGGAAGGCTACACCTTC. Its translation: CASSPSRDREGYTF.

The chain joins TRBV5-4 to TRBJ2-7; 13 nucleotides line up with TRBD2. The CDR3 contains 16 residues. J lost 6 bases, V lost 3 bases, and 9 bases had no gene match. Germline loops: CDR1 SGHNT, CDR2 YYREEE (reference sequence). In DNA, the CDR3 is TGTGCCAGCAGCTGGGGACTAGCGGGACTAGCGAGCGAGCAGTACTTC. Encoded protein: CASSWGLAGLASEQYF.

V usage is TRBV30 and J usage is TRBJ2-3; 15 bases align to TRBD2. The V segment lost 1 base and the J segment 1 base; nucleotides outside the gene matches: 3. Germline lookup yields CDR1 GTSNPN and CDR2 SVGIG (reference sequence). This CDR3 comprises 17 residues. CDR3 residues: CAWSDGLAGGGTDTQYF. The CDR3 DNA is TGTGCCTGGAGTGACGGACTAGCGGGGGGGGGCACAGATACGCAGTATTTT. Full variable domain (remainder filled in from reference TRBV30 and TRBJ2-3): SQTIHQWPATLVQPVGSPLSLECTVEGTSNPNLYWYRQAAGRGLQLLFYSVGIGQISSEVPQNLSASRPQDRQFILSSKKLLLSDSGFYLCAWSDGLAGGGTDTQYFGPGTRLTVL.

The J gene is TRBJ2-3, the V gene TRBV5-6, with 11 bases matching TRBD2. V lost 4 bases to trimming and J lost 2 bases; unmatched junction nucleotides: 3. CDR1 is SGHDT, CDR2 YYEEEE, per germline. The CDR3 is 15 amino acids. DNA of the CDR3: TGTGCCAGCAGCCAGACTAGCGGGGCCACAGATACGCAGTATTTT. This gives the protein CASSQTSGATDTQYF. Variable domain in full (rest from reference TRBV5-6 and TRBJ2-3): DAGVTQSPTHLIKTRGQQVTLRCSPKSGHDTVSWYQQALGQGPQFIFQYYEEEERQRGNFPDRFSGHQFPNYSSELNVNALLLGDSALYLCASSQTSGATDTQYFGPGTRLTVL.

The chain combines TRBV28 with TRBJ1-1, with 7 bases fitting TRBD1. Germline V gene lookup returns CDR1 MDHEN and CDR2 SYDVKM. CDR3 length: 15 amino acids. Trimming at V came to 10 bases and at J to 2 bases, leaving 13 bases not matched to a gene. The CDR3 loop is CATIRGTAGNTEAFF. CDR3 nucleotides: TGTGCCACCATCAGGGGGACTGCGGGTAACACTGAAGCTTTCTTT. Using reference TRBV28 and TRBJ1-1 for the parts outside the CDR3, the full variable domain is DVKVTQSSRYLVKRTGEKVFLECVQDMDHENMFWYRQDPGLGLRLIYFSYDVKMKEKGDIPEGYSVSREKKERFSLILESASTNQTSMYLCATIRGTAGNTEAFFGQGTRLTVV.

The chain links TRBV4-2 to TRBJ2-1, with 8 bases fitting TRBD2. The CDR3 consists of 16 residues. In germline, CDR1 is LGHNA, CDR2 YNFKEQ. Germline trimming cut 1 base from V and 4 bases from J; bases unmatched to any gene: 6. CDR3 nucleotides: TGTGCCAGCAGCCAAGTAGGCGGGGGGCCTTACAATGAGCAGTTCTTC. Protein product: CASSQVGGGPYNEQFF.

The chain joins TRBV1 to TRBJ2-5; the D call of TRBD2 is as the table states it, not checked on the DNA. The tail of the sequence fits TRBJ2-7 better, so the J call may be wrong. TRBV1 is noted as a pseudogene. The CDR3 is 16 residues long. CDR3 DNA sequence: TGCACCAGCAGCCCGGAGGGGGGGCGCGACATCTACGAGCAGTACTTC. This gives the protein CTSSPEGGRDIYEQYF.

The genes are TRBV5-4 and TRBJ2-7, with 14 bases lining up with TRBD2. The CDR3 totals 15 residues. CDR1 and CDR2 from the germline V gene are SGHNT and YYREEE (reference sequence). The V gene end was trimmed by 3 bases and the J gene end by 4 bases; junction bases not matched to a gene: 3. Written as DNA, the CDR3 is TGTGCCAGCAGCTACGGGACTAGCGGGGGTTACGAGCAGTACTTC. It encodes CASSYGTSGGYEQYF.

This chain connects TRBV4-1 to TRBJ2-4; 9 positions match TRBD1. J was trimmed by 2 bases and V by 0 bases; bases with no gene match: 2. CDR3 size: 16 residues. The germline CDR1 and CDR2 sequences are MGHRA and YSYEKL. CDR3 residues: CASSQEGTGPKNIQYF. The DNA of the CDR3 is TGCGCCAGCAGCCAAGAAGGGACAGGGCCCAAAAACATTCAGTACTTC.

The chain couples TRBV6-6 to TRBJ2-5, with 9 bases identical to TRBD2. The trim removed 5 bases at V and 2 bases at J, leaving 3 bases unmatched. Germline V gene lookup returns CDR1 MNHNY and CDR2 SVGAGI (reference sequence). This CDR3 spans 14 amino acids. The CDR3 DNA reads TGTGCCAGCAGTCCTAGCGGGGTTCAAGAGACCCAGTACTTC. Its protein product is CASSPSGVQETQYF.

The rearrangement links TRBV29-1 to TRBJ2-3; 11 nucleotides agree with TRBD2. Germline CDR1 is SQVTM and CDR2 is ANQGSEA. This CDR3 comprises 14 residues. The CDR3, as DNA: TGCGGGTTCCTAGCGGGGGGAAGCACAGATACGCAGTATTTT. Protein product: CGFLAGGSTDTQYF.

The chain carries TRBV14 and TRBJ2-1, with a weak D call TRBD1 (6 bases). The CDR3 covers 16 residues. V lost 0 bases and J lost 0, with 9 bases in between. Germline CDR1 reads SGHDN; CDR2 reads FVKESK. The CDR3 DNA follows: TGTGCCAGCAGCCAAGATTCAGGGGACTCCTACAATGAGCAGTTCTTC. This encodes CASSQDSGDSYNEQFF. The variable domain in full, completed from reference TRBV14 and TRBJ2-1, reads EAGVTQFPSHSVIEKGQTVTLRCDPISGHDNLYWYRRVMGKEIKFLLHFVKESKQDESGMPNNRFLAERTGGTYSTLKVQPAELEDSGVYFCASSQDSGDSYNEQFFGPGTRLTVL.

This clone appeared a single time. CDR3 amino acids: CASSQEPAATYEQYF. The CDR3 DNA is TGCGCCAGCAGCCAAGAGCCGGCGGCGACCTACGAGCAGTACTTC. V is TRBV4-1 and J is TRBJ2-7; D gene ambiguous. Germline V gives CDR1 MGHRA, CDR2 YSYEKL. The V and J ends lost 0 bases and 2 bases respectively, with 11 bases between them. This CDR3 region has 15 residues.

The chain joins TRBV6-1 to TRBJ2-7; 10 bases are a match to TRBD2. Germline-derived CDR1 and CDR2 are MNHNS and SASEGT. The ends lost 6 bases at V and 0 bases at J; junction bases unmatched: 5. This CDR3 is built from 15 residues. For the CDR3, the DNA is TGTGCCAGCAGGACCGGGACTAGCGCCTCCTACGAGCAGTACTTC. It translates to CASRTGTSASYEQYF.

This clone showed up just a few times. The chain recombines TRBV6-5 with TRBJ1-4; D is unclear. Germline CDR1 and CDR2: MNHEY and SVGAGI. Trimming removed 7 bases at V and 6 bases at J, with 15 bases between. This CDR3 spans 14 amino acids. The CDR3: CASKKAVSHEKLFF. The CDR3 DNA reads TGTGCCAGCAAGAAGGCGGTCTCGCATGAAAAACTGTTTTTT.

The chain uses TRBV30 and TRBJ1-1; D perhaps matches TRBD1 (6 bases). The CDR3 is 13 residues long. V was shortened by 3 bases and J by 5 bases, with 13 bases between the two germline ends. The V gene's germline CDR1 is GTSNPN and CDR2 SVGIG (reference sequence). The CDR3 sequence: CAWSAGDRTEAFF. DNA of the CDR3: TGTGCCTGGAGCGCAGGGGATCGGACTGAAGCTTTCTTT.

This sequence joins TRBV27 and TRBJ2-3; a possible D gene is TRBD2 (6 bases). The CDR3 spans 16 residues. Germline assignment: CDR1 MNHEY and CDR2 SMNVEV (reference sequence). Trimming left V 2 bases short and J 0 bases short, with 12 bases between. The CDR3 loop reads CASSLIGGLSTDTQYF. In nucleotides, the CDR3 is TGTGCCAGCAGTTTAATCGGGGGACTTAGCACAGATACGCAGTATTTT.

This chain uses TRBV20-1 with TRBJ1-2; D may be TRBD1 (6 bases). CDR3 size: 10 residues. Deletions cut 4 bases from V and 13 bases from J, with 13 bases between. Germline CDR1 and CDR2: DFQATT and SNEGSKA (reference sequence). Here the CDR3 reads CSAMGALFTF. The CDR3, as DNA: TGCAGTGCTATGGGGGCCCTGTTCACCTTC.

The chain joins TRBV5-6 to TRBJ1-4; weak D call: TRBD1 (5 bases). Germline CDR1 is SGHDT and CDR2 is YYEEEE. The CDR3 has 13 residues. The germline V and J ends were trimmed by 2 bases and 10 bases, with 12 bases remaining between them. CDR3 region: CASSLTGPGKLFF. The CDR3 nucleotides read TGTGCCAGCAGCTTAACAGGACCCGGAAAACTGTTTTTT.

The gene calls are TRBV15 and TRBJ2-7; possible D gene TRBD2, 6 bases. V dropped 5 bases and J dropped 6 bases, with 17 bases sitting between them. From germline, CDR1 is LNHNV and CDR2 YYDKDF (reference sequence). This CDR3 region has 14 residues. The CDR3 nucleotides read TGTGCCACCAGCCAGGGCGGAGGGTGGGTCGAGCAGTACTTC. This gives the protein CATSQGGGWVEQYF.